This T cell receptor (beta chain) was recorded in a study of shared clonotypes between healthy human individuals. Repertoires were generated with immunoSEQ multiplex PCR, while TCRdb's copy carries only in-frame clones and drops some. The sample includes about 380,000 clones, roughly 96% of them seen just once. Specimen: memory CD8+ T cells sorted from blood. Subset given: CD45RO+ cells pooled with CCR7-negative TemRA cells. This TCR was recovered from a man aged 25 to 40 in good health.

CDR3 DNA sequence: TGTGCCAGCAGTTTGAGTCTAGCGGGAACCCAGTTCTTC. This translates into CASSLSLAGTQFF. The chain joins TRBV28 to TRBJ2-1; TRBD2 matches 9 bases. CDR1 is MDHEN and CDR2 is SYDVKM in the germline V gene. Trimming removed 3 bases from V and 13 bases from J; junction bases left unmatched: 7. The CDR3 is 13 residues long.